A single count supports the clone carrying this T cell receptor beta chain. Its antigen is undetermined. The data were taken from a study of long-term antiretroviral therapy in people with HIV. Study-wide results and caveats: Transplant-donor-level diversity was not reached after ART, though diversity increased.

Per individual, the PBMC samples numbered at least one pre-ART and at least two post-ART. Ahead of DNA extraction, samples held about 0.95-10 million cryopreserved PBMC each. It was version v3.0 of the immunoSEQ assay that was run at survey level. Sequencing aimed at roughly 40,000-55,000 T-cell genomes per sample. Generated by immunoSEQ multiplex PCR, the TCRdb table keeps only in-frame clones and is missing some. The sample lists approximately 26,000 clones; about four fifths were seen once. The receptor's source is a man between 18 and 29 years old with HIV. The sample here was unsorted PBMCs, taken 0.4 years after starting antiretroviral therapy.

CDR3 sequence: CASSYLKTGEQYF. In DNA form, the CDR3 reads TGTGCCAGCAGTTACCTAAAGACTGGGGAGCAGTACTTC. The gene calls are TRBV6-5 and TRBJ2-7; no reliable D call. The CDR3 contains 13 residues. CDR1 MNHEY and CDR2 SVGAGI come from the germline V gene. V lost 2 bases to trimming and J lost 7 bases, with 12 bases between them.